This TCR beta chain appears in the sequencing data of a study of blood T cell repertoires in COVID-19. The study drew participants aged about 18 to 89 years from 20 to 30 US areas. The CDR3 runs 13 residues. In germline, CDR1 is LNHDA, CDR2 SQIVND (reference sequence). The V and J ends lost 5 bases and 3 bases respectively, with 11 bases between them. Assay: immunoSEQ multiplex PCR; the TCRdb copy retains only in-frame clones and omits some. The profile covers approximately 200,000 clones, with approximately 86% appearing a single time and approximately 10% taken by the ten largest. The sample comprised PBMCs or T cells enriched from blood (not recorded which). This receptor was obtained from a young man with acute COVID-19. The chain combines TRBV19 with TRBJ2-7; tentatively, D is TRBD1 (6 bases). The CDR3 DNA follows: TGTGCCAGTAGTTCGACAGGCTTCTACGAGCAGTACTTC. Protein: CASSSTGFYEQYF.